This T cell receptor beta chain was recovered during a study of OX40 agonist ivuxolimab in advanced cancers. As for the study in general: A partial response was reached by three patients: one with hepatocellular carcinoma and two with cutaneous melanoma.

TCRdb's table, derived via immunoSEQ multiplex PCR, lists solely in-frame clones and lacks some. The sample holds tens of thousands of clones, approximately 87% seen once. V was shortened by 5 bases and J by 11 bases, with 15 bases between the two germline ends. The length of the CDR3 is 12 residues. Germline CDR1 SGHVS, CDR2 FNYEAQ. The source of this sequence is an adult with an advanced solid tumor such as melanoma, head and neck, liver or kidney cancer. V gene TRBV7-6 combines with J gene TRBJ1-1, with D possibly TRBD1 on 6 matching bases. This sample comprised CD4+ or CD8+ T cells sorted from blood, obtained in a trial of the OX40 agonist ivuxolimab. The CDR3 DNA reads as TGTGCCAGCAGCCTGGGGGGGCGTAGCGCTTTCTTT. Protein product: CASSLGGRSAFF.